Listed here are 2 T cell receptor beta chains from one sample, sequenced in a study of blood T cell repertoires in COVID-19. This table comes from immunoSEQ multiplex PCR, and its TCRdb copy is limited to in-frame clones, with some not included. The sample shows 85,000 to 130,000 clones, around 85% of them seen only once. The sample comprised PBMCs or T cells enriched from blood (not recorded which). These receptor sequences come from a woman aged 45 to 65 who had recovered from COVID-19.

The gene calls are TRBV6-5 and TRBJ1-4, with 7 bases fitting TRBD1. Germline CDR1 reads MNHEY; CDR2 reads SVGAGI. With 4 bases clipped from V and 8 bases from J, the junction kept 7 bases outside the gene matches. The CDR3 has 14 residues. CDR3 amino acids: CASSFTGTDEKLFF. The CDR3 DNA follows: TGTGCCAGCAGTTTCACCGGGACAGACGAAAAACTGTTTTTT.

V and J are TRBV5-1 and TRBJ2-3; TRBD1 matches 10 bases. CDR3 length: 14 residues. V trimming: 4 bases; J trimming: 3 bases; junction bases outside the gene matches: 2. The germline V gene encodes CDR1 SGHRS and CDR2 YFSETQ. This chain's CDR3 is CASSPGQGTDTQYF. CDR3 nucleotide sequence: TGCGCCAGCAGCCCGGGACAGGGGACAGATACGCAGTATTTT.